The T cell receptor beta chain described here comes from a study of cytomegalovirus exposure and HLA in healthy donors. General study results and limits: With later analysis, a missense DCLRE1C variant became linked to TCR beta V- and J-gene trimming.

Trimming removed 1 base at V and 0 bases at J, with 16 bases between. This CDR3 is built from 19 residues. From germline, CDR1 is MGHRA and CDR2 YSYEKL. A word on this clone: The antigen is unknown.

The primer mix had 60 Vbeta and 13 Jbeta primers. TCRdb keeps only in-frame clones here, not all; method: immunoSEQ multiplex PCR. This table holds about 100,000 clones, over 60% found once. The specimen was PBMCs. This TCR derives from a male donor in good health and CMV-seronegative. V gene TRBV4-1 combines with J gene TRBJ2-6; TRBD1 might be the D (5 bases). The CDR3 reads CASSQGGMGITSGANVLTF. In DNA, the CDR3 is TGCGCCAGCAGCCAAGGGGGCATGGGTATAACCTCTGGGGCCAACGTCCTGACTTTC.